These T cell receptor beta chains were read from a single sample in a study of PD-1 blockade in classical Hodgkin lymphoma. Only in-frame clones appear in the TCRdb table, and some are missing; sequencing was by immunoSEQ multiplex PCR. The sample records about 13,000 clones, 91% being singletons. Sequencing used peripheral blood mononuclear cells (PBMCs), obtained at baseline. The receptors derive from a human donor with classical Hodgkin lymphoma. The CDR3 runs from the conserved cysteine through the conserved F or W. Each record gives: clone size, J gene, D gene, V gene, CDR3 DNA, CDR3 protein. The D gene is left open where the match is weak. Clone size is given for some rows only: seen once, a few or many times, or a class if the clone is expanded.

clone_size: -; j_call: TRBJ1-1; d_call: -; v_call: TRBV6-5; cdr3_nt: TGTGCCAGCAGTTACTTGGGGGCTGAAGCTTTCTTT; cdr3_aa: CASSYLGAEAFF
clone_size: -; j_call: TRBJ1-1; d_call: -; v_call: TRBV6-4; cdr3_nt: TGTGCCAGCAGCCTGACAGGAAACACTGAAGCTTTCTTT; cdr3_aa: CASSLTGNTEAFF
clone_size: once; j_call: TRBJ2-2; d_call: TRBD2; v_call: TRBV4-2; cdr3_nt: TGTGCCAGCAGCCAAGGACTAGCGGGACCCGGGGAGCTGTTTTTT; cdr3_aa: CASSQGLAGPGELFF
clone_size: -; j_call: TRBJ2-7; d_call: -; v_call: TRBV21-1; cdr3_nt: TGTGCCAGCAGCAAAGAGGTGAAAGCCCCCGCCGAGCAGTACTTC; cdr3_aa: CASSKEVKAPAEQYF
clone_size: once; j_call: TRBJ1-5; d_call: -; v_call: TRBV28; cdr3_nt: TGTGCCAGCACCCGACCCCTTCAGCCCCAGCATTTT; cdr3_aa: CASTRPLQPQHF
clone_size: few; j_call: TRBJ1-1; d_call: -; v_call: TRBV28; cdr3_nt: TGTGCCAGCAGGACAGGTATGAACACTGAAGCTTTCTTT; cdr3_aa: CASRTGMNTEAFF
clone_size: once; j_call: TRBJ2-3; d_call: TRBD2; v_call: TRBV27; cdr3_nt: TGTGCCAGCGGGACTAGCGGGGGGCGAGCTTTATCAGATACGCAGTATTTT; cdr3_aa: CASGTSGGRALSDTQYF
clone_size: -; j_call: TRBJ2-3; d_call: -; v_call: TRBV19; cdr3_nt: TGTGCCAGTACCATAAGGGGCGCAGATACGCAGTATTTT; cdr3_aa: CASTIRGADTQYF
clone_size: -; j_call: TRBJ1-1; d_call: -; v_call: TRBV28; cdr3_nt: TGTGCCAGCAGTTTCGTTTTTGAGGGCTTACTCCCAAAGAACACTGAAGCTTTCTTT; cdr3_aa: CASSFVFEGLLPKNTEAFF
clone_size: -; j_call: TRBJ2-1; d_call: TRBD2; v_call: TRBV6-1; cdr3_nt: TGTGCCAGCAGTGAAGTCCCCCCCCAAGCCATAGCGGGGGGTCAGAATGAGCAGTTCTTC; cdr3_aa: CASSEVPPQAIAGGQNEQFF
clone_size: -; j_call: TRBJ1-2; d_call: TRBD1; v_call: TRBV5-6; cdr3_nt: TGTGCCACAACGACAGGGGGAACTCGGGGCTACACCTTC; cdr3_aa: CATTTGGTRGYTF
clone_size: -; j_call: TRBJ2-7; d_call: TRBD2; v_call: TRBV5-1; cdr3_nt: TGCGCCAGCAGCTTGGAAGGGACTAGCGGCCACGAGCAGTACTTC; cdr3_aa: CASSLEGTSGHEQYF
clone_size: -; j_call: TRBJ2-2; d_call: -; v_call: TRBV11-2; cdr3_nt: TGTGCCAGCAGCTTAGGCCTTGTCCCGACCGGGGAGCTGTTTTTT; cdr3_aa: CASSLGLVPTGELFF
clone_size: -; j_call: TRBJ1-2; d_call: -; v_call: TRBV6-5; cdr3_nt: TGTGCCAGCAGTTACTCGAGTGGGGGAACTGGCTACACCTTC; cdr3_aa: CASSYSSGGTGYTF
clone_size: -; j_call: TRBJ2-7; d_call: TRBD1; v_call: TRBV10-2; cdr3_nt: TGCGCCAGCAACCCGGGACAGGGGGCAAACGAGCAGTACTTC; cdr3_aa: CASNPGQGANEQYF
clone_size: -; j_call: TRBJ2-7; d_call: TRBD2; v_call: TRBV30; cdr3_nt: TGTGCCTGGAGTGTGAGGACTAGTCAAGAGCAGTACTTC; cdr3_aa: CAWSVRTSQEQYF
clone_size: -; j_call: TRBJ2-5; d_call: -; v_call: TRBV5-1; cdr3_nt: TGCGCCAGCAGCTATCCAACGGAGACCCAGTACTTC; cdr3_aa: CASSYPTETQYF
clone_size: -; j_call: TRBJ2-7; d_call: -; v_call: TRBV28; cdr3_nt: TGTGCCAGCGGAAGGGGGGGACAGGCCTACGAGCAGTACTTC; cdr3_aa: CASGRGGQAYEQYF
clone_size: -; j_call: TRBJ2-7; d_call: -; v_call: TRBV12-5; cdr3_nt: TGTGCTAGTGGCCCCACCGCGGGGCCAAGGTCCTACGAGCAGTACTTC; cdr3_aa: CASGPTAGPRSYEQYF
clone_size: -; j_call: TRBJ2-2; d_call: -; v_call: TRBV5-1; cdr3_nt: TGCGCCAGCAGCTTAGCGTTCAGGGCCGGGGAGCTGTTTTTT; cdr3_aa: CASSLAFRAGELFF
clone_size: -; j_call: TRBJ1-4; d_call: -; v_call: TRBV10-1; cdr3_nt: TGCGCCAGCAGTGAGCCCTACCTGCCTTTTCCCTGGACAATTGAAAAACTGTTTTTT; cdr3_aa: CASSEPYLPFPWTIEKLFF
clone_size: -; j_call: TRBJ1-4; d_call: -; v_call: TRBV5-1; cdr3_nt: TGCGCCAGCAGCTTCTTACAGGGCCCAAATGAAAAACTGTTTTTT; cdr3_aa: CASSFLQGPNEKLFF
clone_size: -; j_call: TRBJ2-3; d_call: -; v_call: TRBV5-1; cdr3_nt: TGCGCCAGCAGCCGCACCTTAGATACGCAGTATTTT; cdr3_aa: CASSRTLDTQYF
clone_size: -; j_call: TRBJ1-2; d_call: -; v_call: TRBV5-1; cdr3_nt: TGCGCCAGCAGCTTGGTCGGAGATCAGGATGGCTACACCTTC; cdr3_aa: CASSLVGDQDGYTF
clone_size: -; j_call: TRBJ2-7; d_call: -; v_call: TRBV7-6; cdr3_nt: TGTGCCAGCAGCTTAGACAGGGCTTCCTACGAGCAGTACTTC; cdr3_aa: CASSLDRASYEQYF
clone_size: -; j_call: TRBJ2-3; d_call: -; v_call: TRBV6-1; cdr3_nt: TGTGCCAGCGGGCAGGCCCCGAGCACAGATACGCAGTATTTT; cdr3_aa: CASGQAPSTDTQYF
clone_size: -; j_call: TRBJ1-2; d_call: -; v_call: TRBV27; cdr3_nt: TGTGCCAGCAGACCTCCTCCGGGACGGACGAACTATGGCTACACCTTC; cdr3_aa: CASRPPPGRTNYGYTF
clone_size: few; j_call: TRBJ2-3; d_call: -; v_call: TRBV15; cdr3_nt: TGTGCCACCAGCAGAGGTTCGGGGGAACCCACAGATACGCAGTATTTT; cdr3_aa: CATSRGSGEPTDTQYF
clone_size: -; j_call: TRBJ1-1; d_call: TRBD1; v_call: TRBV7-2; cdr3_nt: TGTGCCAGCAGCTTAGTAGGGGGCAATACTGAAGCTTTCTTT; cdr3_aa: CASSLVGGNTEAFF
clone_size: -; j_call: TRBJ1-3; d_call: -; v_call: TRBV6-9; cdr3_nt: TGTGCCAGCAGTTCCGGTCCTTCAAACACCATATATTTT; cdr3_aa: CASSSGPSNTIYF
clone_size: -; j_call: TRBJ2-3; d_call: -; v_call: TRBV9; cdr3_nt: TGTGCCAGCAGCGCCTCCTCAGGGTTTAGCACAGATACGCAGTATTTT; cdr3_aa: CASSASSGFSTDTQYF
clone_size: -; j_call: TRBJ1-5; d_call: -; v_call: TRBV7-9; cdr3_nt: TGTGCCAGCAGCTCTTGGACGGATCAGCCCCAGCATTTT; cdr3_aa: CASSSWTDQPQHF
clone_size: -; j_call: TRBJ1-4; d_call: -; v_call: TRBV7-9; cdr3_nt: TGTGCCAGCAGCTCCATTACAGGTGCAACTAATGAAAAACTGTTTTTT; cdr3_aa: CASSSITGATNEKLFF
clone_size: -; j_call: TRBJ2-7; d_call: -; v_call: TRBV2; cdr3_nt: TGTGCCAGCTCGAGCAGCTCCTACGAGCAGTACTTC; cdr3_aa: CASSSSSYEQYF
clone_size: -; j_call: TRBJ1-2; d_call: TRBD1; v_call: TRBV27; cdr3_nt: TGTGCCAGCAAGGGGACAGGGGGCGGCTACACCTTC; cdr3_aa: CASKGTGGGYTF
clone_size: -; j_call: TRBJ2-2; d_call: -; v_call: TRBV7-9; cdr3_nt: TGTGCCAGCAGCGCCTTGACAGCCCAGGGTAGTACCGGGGAGCTGTTTTTT; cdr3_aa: CASSALTAQGSTGELFF
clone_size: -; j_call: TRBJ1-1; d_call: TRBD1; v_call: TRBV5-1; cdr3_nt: TGCGCCAGCAGCCGGACAGGGGCCTATAACACTGAAGCTTTCTTT; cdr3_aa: CASSRTGAYNTEAFF
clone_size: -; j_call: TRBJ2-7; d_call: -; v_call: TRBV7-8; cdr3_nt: TGTGCCAGCAGTTCCGGGTCTTCCTACGAGCAGTACTTC; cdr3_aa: CASSSGSSYEQYF